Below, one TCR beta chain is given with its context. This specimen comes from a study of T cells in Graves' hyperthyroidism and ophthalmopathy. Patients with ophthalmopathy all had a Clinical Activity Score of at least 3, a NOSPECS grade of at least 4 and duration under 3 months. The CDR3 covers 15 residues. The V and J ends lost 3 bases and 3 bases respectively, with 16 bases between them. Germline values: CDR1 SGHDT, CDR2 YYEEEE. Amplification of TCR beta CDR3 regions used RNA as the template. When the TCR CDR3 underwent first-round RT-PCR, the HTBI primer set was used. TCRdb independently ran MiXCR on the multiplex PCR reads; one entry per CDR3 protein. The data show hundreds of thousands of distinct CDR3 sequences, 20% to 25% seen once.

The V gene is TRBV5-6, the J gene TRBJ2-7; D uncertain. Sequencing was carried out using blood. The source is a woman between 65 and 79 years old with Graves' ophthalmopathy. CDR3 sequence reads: CASSSVERTSYEQYF. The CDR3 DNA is TGTGCCAGCAGCTCAGTAGAAAGGACCAGCTACGAGCAGTACTTC.